This T cell receptor beta chain originates from a study of response to subunit inactivated influenza vaccine. About this clonotype: The antigen is unknown.

Study-level points and caveats: With each seasonal influenza vaccination, the authors suggested, few new T cells are recruited.

Trimming cost V 6 bases and J 10 bases; bases outside gene matches: 11. CDR3 length equals 14 residues. Germline lookup yields CDR1 MNHEY and CDR2 SVGEGT. TCRdb used MiXCR to reprocess the RT-PCR reads, holding one entry per CDR3 protein. The data show about 650,000 distinct CDR3 sequences, more than 15% seen once. The V and J genes are TRBV6-2 or TRBV6-3 and TRBJ1-5; TRBD1 matches 8 bases. The material sequenced was PBMCs from blood, taken 11 to 12 days after vaccination. The TCR sequence derives from a man aged 50 to 59 who received an inactivated influenza vaccine. For the CDR3, the DNA is TGTGCCAGCAGATTGACAGGGGACGCCTCTCCCCAGCATTTT. The encoded protein is CASRLTGDASPQHF.